This is a list of T cell receptor beta chains from one sample in a study of blood T cell repertoires in COVID-19. Here immunoSEQ multiplex PCR was the method, and the copy in TCRdb shows in-frame clones only, minus some. The repertoire holds 200,000 or so clones, with less than 85% as singletons. What was sequenced was peripheral blood. The receptors stem from a woman in her 70s with acute or convalescent COVID-19. Both conserved end residues are part of each CDR3. D genes are given only for firm matches. Not every row has a clone size; where given, it reads once, few, many or a size class.

d_call	v_call	j_call	clone_size	cdr3_nt	cdr3_aa
-	TRBV10-3	TRBJ1-4	-	TGTGCCATCAGTGACGTCGCAGGGAGGAGTGAAAAACTGTTTTTT	CAISDVAGRSEKLFF
-	TRBV28	TRBJ2-2	-	TGTGCCAGCAGTTCGTATAGAACCTCAACAGGGAAAGGGACCGGGGAGCTGTTTTTT	CASSSYRTSTGKGTGELFF
-	TRBV10-3	TRBJ1-3	-	TGTGCCATCAGTGAGACCGAGACTGGAAACACCATATATTTT	CAISETETGNTIYF
TRBD1	TRBV19	TRBJ2-1	-	TGTGCCAGTAGTATAGACTCGGACAGGGACTATGAGCAGTTCTTC	CASSIDSDRDYEQFF
TRBD1	TRBV5-8	TRBJ1-1	-	TGTGCCAGCAGCTTGCTCTCCGGGACAGGGGGCACTGAAGCTTTCTTT	CASSLLSGTGGTEAFF
-	TRBV9	TRBJ1-3	-	TGTGCCAGCAGCGCCCCCCAGGGCTCTGGAAACACCATATATTTT	CASSAPQGSGNTIYF
-	TRBV28	TRBJ1-5	-	TGTGCCAGCAGTATATACATGGCCGCCAATCAGCCCCAGCATTTT	CASSIYMAANQPQHF
-	TRBV30	TRBJ1-3	-	TGTGCCTGGGGGGACTGGGAAAGCGGAAACACCATATATTTT	CAWGDWESGNTIYF
TRBD1	TRBV9	TRBJ2-3	many	TGTGCCAGCAGCGCAGGGGGTGGCCCAGATACGCAGTATTTT	CASSAGGGPDTQYF
TRBD1	TRBV5-8	TRBJ1-5	-	TGTGCCAGCAGCTGGAGGACAGGGGTTCAGCCCCAGCATTTT	CASSWRTGVQPQHF
-	TRBV3-1/TRBV3-2	TRBJ1-1	-	TGTGCCAGCAGCCAAGAAGGGGTGAACACTGAAGCTTTCTTT	CASSQEGVNTEAFF
-	TRBV7-2	TRBJ2-5	-	TGTGCCAGCAGCTTCAGGGGTAACGAAGAGACCCAGTACTTC	CASSFRGNEETQYF
TRBD2	TRBV7-8	TRBJ2-7	-	TGTGCCAGCAGCGGGACTAGCGGAGTATACGAGCAGTACTTC	CASSGTSGVYEQYF
TRBD2	TRBV27	TRBJ2-4	-	TGTGCCAGCAGCCTAGGGGCGGGAGGGCCATCGATAGCCAAAAACATTCAGTACTTC	CASSLGAGGPSIAKNIQYF
TRBD1	TRBV7-2	TRBJ2-2	-	TGTGCCAGCACCCGGGACAGCCCCACCGGGGAGCTGTTTTTT	CASTRDSPTGELFF
-	TRBV27	TRBJ2-4	-	TGTGCCAGCAGTGAACAGGGGGGGGATCAGTACTTC	CASSEQGGDQYF
-	TRBV4-2	TRBJ1-1	few	TGTGCCAGTACGAGACAGAAGTCGACTGAAGCTTTCTTT	CASTRQKSTEAFF